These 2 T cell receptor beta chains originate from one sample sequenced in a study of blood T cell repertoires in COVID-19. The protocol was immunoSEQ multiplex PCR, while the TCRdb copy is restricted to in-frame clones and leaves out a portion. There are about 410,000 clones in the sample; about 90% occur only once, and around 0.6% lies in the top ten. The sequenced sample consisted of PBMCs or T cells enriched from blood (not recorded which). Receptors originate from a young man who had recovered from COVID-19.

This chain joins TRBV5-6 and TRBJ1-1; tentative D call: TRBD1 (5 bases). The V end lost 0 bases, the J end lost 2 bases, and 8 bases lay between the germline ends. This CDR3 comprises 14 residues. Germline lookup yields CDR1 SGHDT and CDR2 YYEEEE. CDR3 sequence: CASSLVGLNTEAFF. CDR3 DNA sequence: TGTGCCAGCAGCTTGGTGGGGCTAAACACTGAAGCTTTCTTT.

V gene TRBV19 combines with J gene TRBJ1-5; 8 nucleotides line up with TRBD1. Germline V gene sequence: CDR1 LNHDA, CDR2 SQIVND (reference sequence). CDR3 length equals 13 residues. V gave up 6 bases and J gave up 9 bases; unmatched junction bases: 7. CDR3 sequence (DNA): TGTGCCAGTAGCCATACCGACAGGGGGCCCCAGCATTTT. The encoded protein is CASSHTDRGPQHF.